This T cell receptor (beta chain) was identified during a study of CD8 T cells in Susac syndrome. Study as a whole: Patients with Susac syndrome were therapy-naive, taking corticosteroids, with some also receiving intravenous immunoglobulin, or taking intravenous immunoglobulin alone at the time their blood was drawn.

cDNA came from around 0.54 to 1 ug RNA primed by random hexamers. MiXCR, run by TCRdb on the immunoSEQ multiplex PCR reads, gives a single entry per CDR3 protein. Here the sample spans some 200,000 distinct CDR3 sequences, around nine tenths being singletons. FACS was used to enrich TEMRA cells, whereas the CD8+ and CD4+ T cells were obtained by negative isolation. This CDR3 comprises 16 residues. The V gene end was trimmed by 0 bases and the J gene end by 2 bases; junction bases not matched to a gene: 3. The germline CDR1 and CDR2 sequences are LGHNA and YNFKEQ. Sample: CD4+ T cells from PBMCs. This clonotype was sampled from a human donor with Susac syndrome. This chain uses TRBV4-2 with TRBJ2-3, with 9 bases fitting TRBD2. The chain's CDR3 is CASSQDLAGTTDTQYF. DNA of the CDR3: TGTGCCAGCAGCCAAGATCTAGCGGGAACCACAGATACGCAGTATTTT.